This is a list of T cell receptor beta chains from one sample in a study of naive and memory T cell subsets. TCRdb passed the UMI-ligation and nested PCR reads through MiXCR, listing each CDR3 protein once. The sample lists 120,000 to 150,000 distinct CDR3 sequences, over 15% occurring once. Material for sequencing was naive CD4+ T cells from blood. Source of these receptors: a human donor in good health. CDR3s include the opening cysteine and the closing phenylalanine or tryptophan. The D gene is left open where the match is weak. Rows give clone size only sometimes, using once, few, many, or a class for an expanded clone.

d_gene	v_gene	abundance	j_gene	CDR3nt	CDR3aa
NA	TRBV29-1	few	TRBJ1-1	TGCAGCGTTTTCAACACTGAAGCTTTCTTT	CSVFNTEAFF
NA	TRBV19	few	TRBJ1-2	TGTGCCAGTAGTATAGTCCACAGGACGGTTGTCTATGGCTACACCTTC	CASSIVHRTVVYGYTF
TRBD1	TRBV14	NA	TRBJ1-1	TGTGCCAGCAGTCATGACAGGGGAGTTGAAGCTTTCTTT	CASSHDRGVEAFF
TRBD2	TRBV29-1	few	TRBJ2-2	TGCAGCGTTGAAGAAGGACTAGCAACCGGGGAGCTGTTTTTT	CSVEEGLATGELFF
NA	TRBV12-3/TRBV12-4	few	TRBJ2-7	TGTGCCAGCAGTAGGACAGAAACCGAGCAGTACTTC	CASSRTETEQYF
NA	TRBV29-1	NA	TRBJ1-6	TGCAGCGCGAGTACAGAGTATAATTCACCCCTCCACTTT	CSASTEYNSPLHF
NA	TRBV28	many	TRBJ2-7	TGTGCCAGCAGCCCCCCGGGGGAGCAGTACTTC	CASSPPGEQYF
NA	TRBV20-1	NA	TRBJ2-1	TGCAGTGCTAGATCCAGGGCACGCTACAATGAGCAGTTCTTC	CSARSRARYNEQFF
NA	TRBV29-1	many	TRBJ2-2	TGCAGCGGGAGGGGAGCCGGGGAGCTGTTTTTT	CSGRGAGELFF
TRBD2	TRBV10-2	NA	TRBJ2-2	TGCGCCAGCAACCTAGCGGGAGTCTTGGCCGGGGAGCTGTTTTTT	CASNLAGVLAGELFF
TRBD1	TRBV7-9	few	TRBJ2-5	TGTGCCAGCAGCCCGTGGACAGGGAGGCAAGAGACCCAGTACTTC	CASSPWTGRQETQYF
NA	TRBV28	few	TRBJ1-5	TGTGCCAGCAGTTTATCAGGAAACAATCAGCCCCAGCATTTT	CASSLSGNNQPQHF
NA	TRBV20-1	NA	TRBJ1-4	TGCAGTGCTAGGGGACAAAATAATGAAAAACTGTTTTTT	CSARGQNNEKLFF
NA	TRBV20-1	few	TRBJ2-2	TGCAGTGCTACCACCACGAACACCGGGGAGCTGTTTTTT	CSATTTNTGELFF
TRBD2	TRBV12-3/TRBV12-4	few	TRBJ2-3	TGTGCCAGCAGTTTTCGGACTAGCGGGGCAGATACGCAGTATTTT	CASSFRTSGADTQYF
TRBD2	TRBV20-1	NA	TRBJ2-7	TGCAGTGGCCGAATCGAGCGGGGGCGGATAACCCACGAGCAGTACTTC	CSGRIERGRITHEQYF
TRBD1	TRBV27	NA	TRBJ1-1	TGTGCCAGCAGCCGACGACAGGGCCCCCCTCCGAACACTGAAGCTTTCTTT	CASSRRQGPPPNTEAFF
NA	TRBV3-1	NA	TRBJ1-1	TGTGCCAGCAGCCAAGGGGGTACCATGAACACTGAAGCTTTCTTT	CASSQGGTMNTEAFF
TRBD2	TRBV18	few	TRBJ2-1	TGTGCCAGCTCACCGCAAGGCCAGCTAGGACTAGTCAACAATGAGCAGTTCTTC	CASSPQGQLGLVNNEQFF
NA	TRBV6-2/TRBV6-3	many	TRBJ1-2	TGTGCCAGCAGTCGGAGAGGGGCCTACGACTATGGCTACACCTTC	CASSRRGAYDYGYTF
TRBD1	TRBV12-3/TRBV12-4	many	TRBJ1-1	TGTGCCAGCAGTTCCCTGACAGGGGTGAACACTGAAGCTTTCTTT	CASSSLTGVNTEAFF
TRBD2	TRBV20-1	few	TRBJ2-7	TGCAGTGCTAGAGAGGGACTAGCGATCTACGAGCAGTACTTC	CSAREGLAIYEQYF
NA	TRBV9	NA	TRBJ1-4	TGTGCCAGCAGCGCCGACGGTTGGGGTAATGAAAAACTGTTTTTT	CASSADGWGNEKLFF
NA	TRBV6-1	NA	TRBJ1-5	TGTGCCAGCAGTGAAGCAACACACCTTTACAATCAGCCCCAGCATTTT	CASSEATHLYNQPQHF
NA	TRBV10-3	NA	TRBJ2-1	TGTGCCATCAGTTCGCGGACTTACTCCTACAATGAGCAGTTCTTC	CAISSRTYSYNEQFF
TRBD1	TRBV6-2/TRBV6-3	NA	TRBJ1-5	TGTGCCAGCAGGGACAGGGGAAGCAATCAGCCCCAGCATTTT	CASRDRGSNQPQHF
TRBD2	TRBV20-1	NA	TRBJ2-5	TGCAGTGGGGGAAGCGGGAAAGAGACCCAGTACTTC	CSGGSGKETQYF
NA	TRBV20-1	few	TRBJ2-3	TGCAGTGCCCCAACAAAGGCCGGGAGAACAGATACGCAGTATTTT	CSAPTKAGRTDTQYF
TRBD2	TRBV20-1	few	TRBJ2-7	TGCAGTGCTAGAAGCGGGAGCGACGAGCAGTACTTC	CSARSGSDEQYF
TRBD1	TRBV20-1	many	TRBJ2-7	TGCAGTGCGGCTTGGCGGACAGGCCTCGACGAGCAGTACTTC	CSAAWRTGLDEQYF